This T cell receptor (beta chain) came from a study of OX40 agonist ivuxolimab in advanced cancers. Study summary: Melanoma, hepatocellular carcinoma, head and neck or renal cell cancer occurred in dose-escalation patients. Eligibility admitted prior anti-PD-1, anti-PD-L1 or anti-CTLA-4 therapy; 40% had some.

TCRdb keeps only in-frame clones here, not all; method: immunoSEQ multiplex PCR. The table lists tens of thousands of clones, 85% to 90% of them singletons, with under 0.35% in the top ten. Note on this clone: The antigen is unknown.

Study-level results: Clonal expansion by week 6 occurred in CD4+ and CD8+ blood T cells (at 0.1 to 3.0 mg/kg).

Germline V CDR1 and CDR2: MGHRA, YSYEKL. Trimming removed 4 bases from V and 0 bases from J; junction bases left unmatched: 4. The CDR3 is 16 amino acids. This sequence joins TRBV4-1 and TRBJ2-2; 8 bases are a match to TRBD1. The sequence was obtained from an adult with an advanced solid tumor such as melanoma, head and neck, liver or kidney cancer. The material was CD4+ or CD8+ T cells sorted from blood, obtained in a trial of the OX40 agonist ivuxolimab. The CDR3, as DNA: TGCGCCAGCAGCCTGACGGGACAGGCGAACACCGGGGAGCTGTTTTTT. Its protein product is CASSLTGQANTGELFF.